This TCR beta chain was identified during a study of memory CD4+ T cells and cytomegalovirus serostatus. Looking at the study overall: Healthy Belgian adult donors included about nine CMV-positive and 24 CMV-negative people.

Original handling: Out-of-frame sequences were removed, leaving a few million distinct TCRbeta sequences. Assay: immunoSEQ multiplex PCR; the TCRdb copy retains only in-frame clones and omits some. That table supplies the V and J calls and clone size; D and trimming were determined from the DNA. The sample yields approximately 65,000 clones, around 77% seen once. Regarding this clone: Its antigen is undetermined.

Study observations and caveats: CD4+ memory repertoires contained about 40% of the roughly 160 reported CMV TCRbeta sequences.

Single viable CD3+CD4+CD8-CD45RO+ cells were sorted as the memory CD4+ T cells. Serostatus was set by detecting CMV pp150, pp28, p38, p52 IgG. Sample: memory CD4+ T cells from blood. This receptor was identified in an adult in good health and CMV-seronegative.

The CDR3 DNA follows: TGCGCCAGCAGTAGAGGGGAATTAAGGGACGAGCAGTACTTC. Protein product: CASSRGELRDEQYF. The genes are TRBV10-1 and TRBJ2-7, with D perhaps being TRBD1 or TRBD2 (5 bases each). The CDR3 sequence is 14 residues long. Germline CDR1 and CDR2: WNHNN and SYGVQD (reference sequence). Trimming left V 5 bases short and J 5 bases short, with 16 bases between.